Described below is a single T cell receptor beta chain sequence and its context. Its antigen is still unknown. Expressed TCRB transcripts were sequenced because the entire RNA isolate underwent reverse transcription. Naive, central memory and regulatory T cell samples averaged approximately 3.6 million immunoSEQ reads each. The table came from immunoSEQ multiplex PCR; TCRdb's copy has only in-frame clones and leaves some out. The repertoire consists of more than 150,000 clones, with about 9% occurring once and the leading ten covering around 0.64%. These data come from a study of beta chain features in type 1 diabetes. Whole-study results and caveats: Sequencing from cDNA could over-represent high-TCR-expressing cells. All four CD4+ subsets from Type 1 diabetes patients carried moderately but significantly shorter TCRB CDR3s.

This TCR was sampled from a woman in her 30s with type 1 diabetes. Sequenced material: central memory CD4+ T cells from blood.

CDR3 residues: CASSLGQGDIYGYTF. CDR3 in DNA: TGCGCCAGCAGCTTAGGACAGGGGGACATCTATGGCTACACCTTC. The rearrangement uses TRBV5-1 and TRBJ1-2; 10 bases agree with TRBD1. CDR3 length: 15 amino acids. V shed 2 bases, J shed 4 bases, and the junction held 5 bases outside the gene matches. Looked up from germline, CDR1 is SGHRS and CDR2 is YFSETQ.